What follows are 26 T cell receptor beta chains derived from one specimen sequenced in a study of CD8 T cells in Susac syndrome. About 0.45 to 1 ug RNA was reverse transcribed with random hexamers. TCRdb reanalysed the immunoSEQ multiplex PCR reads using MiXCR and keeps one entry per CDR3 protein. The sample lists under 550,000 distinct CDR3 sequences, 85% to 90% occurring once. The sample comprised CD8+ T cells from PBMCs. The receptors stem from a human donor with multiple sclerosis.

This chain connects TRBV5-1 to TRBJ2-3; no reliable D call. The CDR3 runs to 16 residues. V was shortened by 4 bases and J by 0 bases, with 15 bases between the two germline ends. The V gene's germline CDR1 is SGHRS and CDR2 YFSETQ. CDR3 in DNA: TGCGCCAGCAGCCTACCGGAAAATACTAGCACAGATACGCAGTATTTT. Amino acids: CASSLPENTSTDTQYF.

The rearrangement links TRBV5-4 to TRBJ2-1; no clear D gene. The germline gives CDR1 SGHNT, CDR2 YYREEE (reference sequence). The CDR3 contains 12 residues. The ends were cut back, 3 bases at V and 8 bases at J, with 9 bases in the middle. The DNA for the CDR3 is TGTGCCAGCAGCTCCAACCTTCATGAGCAGTTCTTC. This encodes CASSSNLHEQFF.

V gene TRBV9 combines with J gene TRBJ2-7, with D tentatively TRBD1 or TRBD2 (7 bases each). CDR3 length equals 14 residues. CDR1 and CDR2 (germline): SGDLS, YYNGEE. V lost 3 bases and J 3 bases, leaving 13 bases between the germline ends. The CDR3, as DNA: TGTGCCAGCAGCGACAGGGGAGGGGACTACGAGCAGTACTTC. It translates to CASSDRGGDYEQYF.

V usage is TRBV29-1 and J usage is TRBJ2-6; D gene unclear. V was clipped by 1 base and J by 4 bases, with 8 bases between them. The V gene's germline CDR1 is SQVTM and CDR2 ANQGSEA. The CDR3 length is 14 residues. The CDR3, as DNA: TGCAGCGTTGAAGTGGTAGCCGGGGCCAACGTCCTGACTTTC. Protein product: CSVEVVAGANVLTF.

CDR3 protein: CASRSMNTEAFF. DNA for the CDR3: TGTGCCAGCCGTTCCATGAACACTGAAGCTTTCTTT. The chain uses TRBV28 and TRBJ1-1; no clear D gene. Trimming stripped 8 bases from V and 0 bases from J, with 7 bases between. Germline CDR1 MDHEN, CDR2 SYDVKM. This CDR3 spans 12 amino acids.

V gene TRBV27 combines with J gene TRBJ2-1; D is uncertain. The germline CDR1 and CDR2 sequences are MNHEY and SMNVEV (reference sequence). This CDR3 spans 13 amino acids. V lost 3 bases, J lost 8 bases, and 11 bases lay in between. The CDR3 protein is CASSLEGRDEQFF. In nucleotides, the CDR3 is TGTGCCAGCAGTTTGGAAGGAAGGGATGAGCAGTTCTTC.

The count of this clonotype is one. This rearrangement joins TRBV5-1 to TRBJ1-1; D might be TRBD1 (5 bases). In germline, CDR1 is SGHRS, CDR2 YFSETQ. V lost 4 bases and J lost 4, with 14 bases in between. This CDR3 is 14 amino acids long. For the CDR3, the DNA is TGCGCCAGCAGCCGAAGGGGTGGGAGCACTGAAGCTTTCTTT. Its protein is CASSRRGGSTEAFF.

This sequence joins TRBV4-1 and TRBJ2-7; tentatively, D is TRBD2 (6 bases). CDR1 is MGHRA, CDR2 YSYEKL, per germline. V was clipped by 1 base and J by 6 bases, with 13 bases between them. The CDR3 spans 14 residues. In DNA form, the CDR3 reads TGCGCCAGCAGCCAAGGGTGGGGGGTAAGCGAGCAGTACTTC. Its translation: CASSQGWGVSEQYF.

Here the CDR3 DNA reads TGTGCCAGCAGTCAAGGGACCTACTACGAGCAGTACTTC. Residues: CASSQGTYYEQYF. V is TRBV27 and J is TRBJ2-7, with D perhaps given as TRBD1 or TRBD2 (5 bases each). This CDR3 is 13 amino acids long. In germline, CDR1 is MNHEY, CDR2 SMNVEV (reference sequence). The V gene lost 5 bases and the J gene lost 3 bases, with 11 bases spanning the gap.

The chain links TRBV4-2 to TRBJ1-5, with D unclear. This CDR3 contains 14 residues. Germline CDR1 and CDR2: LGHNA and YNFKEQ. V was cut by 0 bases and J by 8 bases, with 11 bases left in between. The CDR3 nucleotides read TGTGCCAGCAGCCAAGACGAGGAGCGGAAGCCCCAGCATTTT. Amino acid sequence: CASSQDEERKPQHF.

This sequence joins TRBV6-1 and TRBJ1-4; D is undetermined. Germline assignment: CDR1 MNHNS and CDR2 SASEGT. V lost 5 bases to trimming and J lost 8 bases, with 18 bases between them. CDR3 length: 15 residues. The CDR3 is CASSIGREGEEKLFF. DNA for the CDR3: TGTGCCAGCAGTATCGGTAGGGAGGGTGAGGAAAAACTGTTTTTT.

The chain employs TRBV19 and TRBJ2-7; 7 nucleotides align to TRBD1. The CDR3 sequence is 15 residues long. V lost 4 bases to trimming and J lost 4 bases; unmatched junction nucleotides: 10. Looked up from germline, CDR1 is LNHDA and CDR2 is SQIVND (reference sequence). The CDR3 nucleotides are TGTGCCAGTAGTAACATCGAGGGACAGATTTACGAGCAGTACTTC. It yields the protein CASSNIEGQIYEQYF.

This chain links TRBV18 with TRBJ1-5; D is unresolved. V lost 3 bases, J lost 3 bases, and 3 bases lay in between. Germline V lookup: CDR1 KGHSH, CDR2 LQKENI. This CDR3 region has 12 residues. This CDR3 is CASSPHNQPQHF. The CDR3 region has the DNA TGTGCCAGCTCACCCCACAATCAGCCCCAGCATTTT.

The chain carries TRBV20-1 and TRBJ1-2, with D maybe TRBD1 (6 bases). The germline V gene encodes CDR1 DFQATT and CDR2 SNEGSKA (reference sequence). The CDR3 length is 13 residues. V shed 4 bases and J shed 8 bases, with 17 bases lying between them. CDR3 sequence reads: CSAINREVGGYTF. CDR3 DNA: TGCAGTGCTATCAACAGGGAGGTTGGGGGCTACACCTTC.

CDR3 in amino acids: CASSLVSGVRNTEAFF. The CDR3 nucleotides read TGCGCCAGCAGCTTGGTTTCCGGGGTTCGGAACACTGAAGCTTTCTTT. This rearrangement joins TRBV5-1 to TRBJ1-1; D remains ambiguous. Trimming took 0 bases from V and 1 from J, leaving 13 bases between them. The CDR3 totals 16 residues. Germline-derived CDR1 and CDR2 are SGHRS and YFSETQ.

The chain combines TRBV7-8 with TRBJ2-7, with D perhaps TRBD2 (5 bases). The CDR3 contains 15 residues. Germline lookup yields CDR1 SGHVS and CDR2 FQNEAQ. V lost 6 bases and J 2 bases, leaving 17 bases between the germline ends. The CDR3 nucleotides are TGTGCCAGCAGTCCCATTGGACTGGGGACCTACGAGCAGTACTTC. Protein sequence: CASSPIGLGTYEQYF.

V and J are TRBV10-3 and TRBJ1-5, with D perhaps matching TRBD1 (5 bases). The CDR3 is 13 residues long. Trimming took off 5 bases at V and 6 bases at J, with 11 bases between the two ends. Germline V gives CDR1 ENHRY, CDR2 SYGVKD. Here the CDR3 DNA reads TGTGCCATCAGTCCGGCAGGGACTCAGCCCCAGCATTTT. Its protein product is CAISPAGTQPQHF.

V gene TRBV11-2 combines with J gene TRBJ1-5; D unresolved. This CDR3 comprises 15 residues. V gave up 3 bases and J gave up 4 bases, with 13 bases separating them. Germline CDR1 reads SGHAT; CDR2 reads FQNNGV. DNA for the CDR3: TGTGCCAGCAGCTTGGGTACGGGGTATAATCAGCCCCAGCATTTT. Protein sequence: CASSLGTGYNQPQHF.

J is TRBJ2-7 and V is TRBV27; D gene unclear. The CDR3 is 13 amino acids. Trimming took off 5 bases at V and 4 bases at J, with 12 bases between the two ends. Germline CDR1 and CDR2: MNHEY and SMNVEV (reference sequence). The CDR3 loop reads CASSRTGRYEQYF. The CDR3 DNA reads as TGTGCCAGCAGTCGAACCGGACGGTACGAGCAGTACTTC.

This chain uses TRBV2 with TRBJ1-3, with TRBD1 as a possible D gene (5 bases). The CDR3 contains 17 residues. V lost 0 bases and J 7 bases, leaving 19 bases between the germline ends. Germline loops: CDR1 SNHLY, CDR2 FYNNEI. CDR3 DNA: TGTGCCAGCAGTGAAGCGAGACAGAATCCCCAATTTAACACCATATATTTT. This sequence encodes CASSEARQNPQFNTIYF.

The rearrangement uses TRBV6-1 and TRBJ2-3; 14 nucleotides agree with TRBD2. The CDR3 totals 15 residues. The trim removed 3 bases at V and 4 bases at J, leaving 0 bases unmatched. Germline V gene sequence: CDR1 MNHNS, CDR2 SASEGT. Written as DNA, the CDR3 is TGTGCCAGCAGTGAGGGACTAGCGGGAGCAGATACGCAGTATTTT. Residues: CASSEGLAGADTQYF.

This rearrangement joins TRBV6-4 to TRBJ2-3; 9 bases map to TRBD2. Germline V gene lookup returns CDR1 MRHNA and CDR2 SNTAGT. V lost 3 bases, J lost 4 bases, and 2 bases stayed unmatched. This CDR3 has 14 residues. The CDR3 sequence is CASSEGLAADTQYF. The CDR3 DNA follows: TGTGCCAGCAGTGAGGGACTAGCAGCAGATACGCAGTATTTT.

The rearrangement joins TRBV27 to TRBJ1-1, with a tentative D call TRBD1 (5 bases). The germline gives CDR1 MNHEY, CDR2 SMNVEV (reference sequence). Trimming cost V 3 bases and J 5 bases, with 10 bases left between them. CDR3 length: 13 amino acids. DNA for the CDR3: TGTGCCAGCAGTTTCGGACACGGGACTGAAGCTTTCTTT. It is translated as CASSFGHGTEAFF.

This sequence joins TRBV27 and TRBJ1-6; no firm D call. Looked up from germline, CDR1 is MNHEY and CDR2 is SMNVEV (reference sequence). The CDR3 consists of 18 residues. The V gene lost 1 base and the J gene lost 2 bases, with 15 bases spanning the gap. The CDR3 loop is CASSLLGSHGTYNSPLHF. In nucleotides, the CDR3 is TGTGCCAGCAGTTTATTAGGGAGCCATGGCACCTATAATTCACCCCTCCACTTT.

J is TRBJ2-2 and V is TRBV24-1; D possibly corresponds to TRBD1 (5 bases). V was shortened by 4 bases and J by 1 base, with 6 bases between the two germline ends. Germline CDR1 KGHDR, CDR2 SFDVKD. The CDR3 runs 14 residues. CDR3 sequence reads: CATSEGQNTGELFF. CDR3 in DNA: TGTGCCACCAGTGAAGGACAGAACACCGGGGAGCTGTTTTTT.

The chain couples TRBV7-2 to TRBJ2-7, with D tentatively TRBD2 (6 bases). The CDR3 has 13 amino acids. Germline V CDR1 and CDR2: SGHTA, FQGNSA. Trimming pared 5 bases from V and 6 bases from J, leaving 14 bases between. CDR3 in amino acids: CASSLGGPSEQYF. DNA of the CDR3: TGTGCCAGCAGCCTCGGAGGGCCCTCCGAGCAGTACTTC.